This T cell receptor (beta chain) was documented in a study of monozygotic twins with inflammatory bowel disease. Study conclusions and caveats: Discordant twins showed the same repertoire similarity as concordant twins, possibly from limited power.

TCRdb reanalyzed the 5' RACE reads and collapses them to one entry per CDR3 protein, without DNA. Recorded for this sample: about 350,000 distinct CDR3 sequences. Turning to this clonotype: No antigen is known for it.

Germline V gene data show CDR1 as PRHDT and CDR2 as FYEKMQ (reference sequence). The CDR3 contains 16 residues. The rearrangement links TRBV13 to TRBJ2-1; TCRdb returns TRBD2, unconfirmable since there is no DNA. The specimen sequenced was blood. The origin of this receptor is a human donor with ulcerative colitis or Crohn's disease, or a healthy co-twin of an affected twin (not recorded which). The CDR3 is CASSLREGRRVDEQFF.